These T cell receptor beta chains were read from a single sample in a study of Ad26.COV2.S vaccination and SARS-CoV-2 variants. The protocol was immunoSEQ multiplex PCR, while the TCRdb copy is restricted to in-frame clones and leaves out a portion. This sample has some 320,000 clones, with 86% found just once. The sequencing here drew on peripheral blood, taken in a trial of Ad26.COV2.S vaccine versus placebo. These receptors all come from a person between 18 and 65 years old who received the Ad26.COV2.S COVID-19 vaccine or a placebo. The CDR3 runs from the conserved cysteine through the conserved F or W. The D gene is left open where the match is weak. Not all rows give a size; the values are once, few, many and, for expanded clones, a class.

>.|TRBV27|TRBJ2-3|once
TGTGCCTGCAGGGCCTGGGCCACAGATACGCAGTATTTT
CACRAWATDTQYF
>TRBD1|TRBV20-1|TRBJ1-1|.
TGCAGTGCTAGTGGGGGGCGGAGGGGGCCTGAAGCTTTCTTT
CSASGGRRGPEAFF
>.|TRBV27|TRBJ1-6|.
TGTGCCAGCAGTACTGAATGGTCACCCCTCCACTTT
CASSTEWSPLHF
>TRBD1|TRBV27|TRBJ2-7|.
TGTGCCAGCCGTAGGAGACAGGGGGCTTACGAGCAGTACTTC
CASRRRQGAYEQYF
>.|TRBV7-2|TRBJ2-3|.
TGTGCCAGCAGCCCCTCCTCCGGGGGTGTCCTCAATCAGGATACGCAGTATTTT
CASSPSSGGVLNQDTQYF
>TRBD2|TRBV27|TRBJ2-5|.
TGTGCCAGCAGTTTGATGACTAGCGGGGGGACAGAGACCCAGTACTTC
CASSLMTSGGTETQYF
>.|TRBV7-9|TRBJ1-1|once
TGTGCCAGCAGCTTACCGCAGCGGCCGGGCGACACTGAAGCTTTCTTT
CASSLPQRPGDTEAFF
>.|TRBV5-4|TRBJ1-1|.
TGTGCCAGCAGCTTAATGGGCGCGAACACTGAAGCTTTCTTT
CASSLMGANTEAFF
>.|TRBV18|TRBJ2-1|.
TGTGCCAGCTCACCAGGACCCAACCATGAGCAGTTCTTC
CASSPGPNHEQFF
>.|TRBV6-1|TRBJ2-5|.
TGTGCCAGCAGTGAAGAGGGGGGGCAAGAGACCCAGTACTTC
CASSEEGGQETQYF
>.|TRBV18|TRBJ2-2|.
TGTGCCAGCTCACCACGACAGGCCGGGGAGCTGTTTTTT
CASSPRQAGELFF
>.|TRBV4-2|TRBJ1-1|.
TGTGCCAGCAGCCAAGATCGGGTGTTGGTGAACACTGAAGCTTTCTTT
CASSQDRVLVNTEAFF
>.|TRBV27|TRBJ1-2|once
TGTGCCAGCAGTTTGGCCAGCGGACTTTATGGCTACACCTTC
CASSLASGLYGYTF
>TRBD1|TRBV3-1/TRBV3-2|TRBJ1-5|.
TGTGCCAGCAGCCAATGGACAGGGGCTAGCAATCAGCCCCAGCATTTT
CASSQWTGASNQPQHF
>.|TRBV4-3|TRBJ1-2|.
TGCGCCAGCAGCCAAGATCCAAATCGGGGAATAGAGGGCTACACCTTC
CASSQDPNRGIEGYTF
>.|TRBV6-5|TRBJ2-5|.
TGTGCCAGCAGATCAGCGACCCAAGAGACCCAGTACTTC
CASRSATQETQYF
>TRBD2|TRBV5-4|TRBJ2-7|.
TGTGCCAGCAGCTTTAGCGGGGGAAACTACGAGCAGTACTTC
CASSFSGGNYEQYF
>TRBD2|TRBV5-4|TRBJ2-7|.
TGTGCCAGCAGCTTGGCGGGCGGGGGGGCCTACGAGCAGTACTTC
CASSLAGGGAYEQYF
>.|TRBV7-2|TRBJ1-3|.
TGTGCCAGCAGCCAATCCTATTCTGGAAACACCATATATTTT
CASSQSYSGNTIYF
>.|TRBV6-5|TRBJ1-1|.
TGTGCCAGCATTTCGGGTAGGACTGAAGCTTTCTTT
CASISGRTEAFF
>TRBD2|TRBV9|TRBJ2-7|few
TGTGCCAGCAGCCCCCTAGCGGGGGTCGCTTCCGAGCAGTACTTC
CASSPLAGVASEQYF
>.|TRBV6-5|TRBJ2-7|.
TGTGCCAGCAGTTACTTACCCAGAGCCTATTCCTACGAGCAGTACTTC
CASSYLPRAYSYEQYF
>.|TRBV6-2/TRBV6-3|TRBJ1-3|.
TGTGCCAGCAGTTATTCGGGAAACACCATATATTTT
CASSYSGNTIYF
>TRBD1|TRBV18|TRBJ2-6|.
TGTGCCAGCTCTAACACCGGGACAGGGTTTTTTGGGGCCAACGTCCTGACTTTC
CASSNTGTGFFGANVLTF
>.|TRBV4-3|TRBJ1-1|.
TGCGCCAGCAGCCAAGCAGGAAACACTGAAGCTTTCTTT
CASSQAGNTEAFF
>TRBD1|TRBV6-2/TRBV6-3|TRBJ2-2|few
TGTGCCAGCAGTCCACAGGACAGGGGTCACACCGGGGAGCTGTTTTTT
CASSPQDRGHTGELFF
>TRBD1|TRBV3-1/TRBV3-2|TRBJ2-1|once
TGTGCCAGCAGCCAACTCCGATCGGACAGGAATGAGCAGTTCTTC
CASSQLRSDRNEQFF
>TRBD1|TRBV19|TRBJ2-1|.
TGTGCCAGTAGTATGTCTGGGCAGGGGGTGGCTGAGCAGTTCTTC
CASSMSGQGVAEQFF
>TRBD2|TRBV5-4|TRBJ2-5|.
TGTGCCAGCAGCACTACCGGGGGGAGTAGAGGGCAAGAGACCCAGTACTTC
CASSTTGGSRGQETQYF
>TRBD1|TRBV7-2|TRBJ2-7|.
TGTGCCAGCAGTGCAGGGGGCTCAAAGAGCTACGAGCAGTACTTC
CASSAGGSKSYEQYF
>.|TRBV5-1|TRBJ1-2|.
TGCGCCAGCAGCTTGGGGGGACATGGCGGCTACACCTTC
CASSLGGHGGYTF
>TRBD1|TRBV4-1|TRBJ1-2|.
TGCGCCAGCAGCCAGGGACAGGGGGCGCTTGGCTACACCTTC
CASSQGQGALGYTF
>.|TRBV7-2|TRBJ2-7|.
TGTGCCAGCAGCTTGTGGGACGGCCCCTACGAGCAGTACTTC
CASSLWDGPYEQYF
>.|TRBV5-4|TRBJ1-6|.
TGTGCCAGCAGCTTGCAGGGTGGAAATTCACCCCTCCACTTT
CASSLQGGNSPLHF
>.|TRBV4-3|TRBJ1-2|once
TGCGCCAGCAGCCAAGCAACAGTAAGTTCTGGCTACACCTTC
CASSQATVSSGYTF
>.|TRBV2|TRBJ2-7|.
TGTGCCAGCAGTGAGGAGACAGCCGAGCAGTACTTC
CASSEETAEQYF
>TRBD2|TRBV27|TRBJ2-1|.
TGTGCCAGCCAACAGCGGGGGGTCAACAATGAGCAGTTCTTC
CASQQRGVNNEQFF
>.|TRBV4-3|TRBJ2-1|.
TGCGCCAGCAGCCAAGATCGGGCAGCCTACAATGAGCAGTTCTTC
CASSQDRAAYNEQFF
>.|TRBV7-3|TRBJ1-2|.
TGTGCCAGCAGCCCGGATCCACTCTATGGCTACACCTTC
CASSPDPLYGYTF
>TRBD1|TRBV18|TRBJ1-6|.
TGTGCCAGCTCACCAAATCCGGGACAGCTTAATTCACCCCTCCACTTT
CASSPNPGQLNSPLHF
>.|TRBV6-2/TRBV6-3|TRBJ2-7|.
TGTGCCAGCAGTCAGCCCTTGGGAGCGGCTTACGAGCAGTACTTC
CASSQPLGAAYEQYF
>.|TRBV29-1|TRBJ1-3|.
TGCAGCGGTAATTCTGGAAACACCATATATTTT
CSGNSGNTIYF
>TRBD2|TRBV19|TRBJ2-3|.
TGTGCCAGTAGTAAGGGACTAGCGGTTAGCGCTAGCACAGATACGCAGTATTTT
CASSKGLAVSASTDTQYF
>.|TRBV29-1|TRBJ2-1|.
TGCAGCGTTGAAGATATGCGGGCTGCTACCTACAATGAGCAGTTCTTC
CSVEDMRAATYNEQFF
>.|TRBV3-1/TRBV3-2|TRBJ1-1|.
TGTGCCAGCAGCCAAAGGGATTTCGGCACTGAAGCTTTCTTT
CASSQRDFGTEAFF
>TRBD1|TRBV6-5|TRBJ2-7|.
TGTGCCAGCAGTCTCCGGACAGGGGGCGAGCAGTACTTC
CASSLRTGGEQYF
>.|TRBV12-5|TRBJ2-1|.
TGTGCTAGTGGTTATGTGGTGGGTGAGCAGTTCTTC
CASGYVVGEQFF
>TRBD1|TRBV5-1|TRBJ2-7|.
TGCGCCAGCAGCCCCACACAACGACAGGGGTACGAGCAGTACTTC
CASSPTQRQGYEQYF
>.|TRBV28|TRBJ2-7|.
TGTGCCAGCAGTTCTCCCCGGACGTTTTCGGGCGAGCAGTACTTC
CASSSPRTFSGEQYF
>TRBD1|TRBV5-1|TRBJ2-5|.
TGCGCCAGCAGTCTCGCAGGGGGCTTACAAGAGACCCAGTACTTC
CASSLAGGLQETQYF
>TRBD2|TRBV6-2/TRBV6-3|TRBJ2-5|.
TGTGCCAGCAGTTACAGCGGGGGGATCGGGACCCAGTACTTC
CASSYSGGIGTQYF
>.|TRBV9|TRBJ1-3|.
TGTGCCAGCAGCGTAGGGGGGGCCGCTTCTGGAAACACCATATATTTT
CASSVGGAASGNTIYF
>TRBD1|TRBV11-2|TRBJ2-1|once
TGTGCCAGCAGCACCCGACAGGGGCGCATCAATGAGCAGTTCTTC
CASSTRQGRINEQFF
>TRBD2|TRBV4-2|TRBJ2-7|.
TGTGCCAGCACACGTGGGACTAGCGGGGGTGTCGACGAGCAGTACTTC
CASTRGTSGGVDEQYF
>TRBD1|TRBV6-5|TRBJ1-5|.
TGTGCCAGCAGTCAGACAGGGGTCAATCAGCCCCAGCATTTT
CASSQTGVNQPQHF
>.|TRBV11-2|TRBJ2-2|.
TGTGCCAGCAGCTTACTGACTAGGTTCACCGGGGAGCTGTTTTTT
CASSLLTRFTGELFF
>.|TRBV19|TRBJ2-7|.
TGTGCCAGTAGCCTGGGGGCTCTAGGCTACTACGAGCAGTACTTC
CASSLGALGYYEQYF